These T cell receptor beta chains were read from a single sample in a study of regulatory T cells in long-lasting Graves disease. TCRdb redid the calling of the multiplex PCR reads with MiXCR, one entry per CDR3 protein. The sample lists 350,000 to 550,000 distinct CDR3 sequences, more than 13% occurring once. These data were likewise used in another study, on T cells in Graves' hyperthyroidism and ophthalmopathy.

Sequenced here: peripheral blood mononuclear cells (PBMCs), sampled at new diagnosis, from a patient treated with antithyroid drugs. The receptors shown here come from a woman in her 30s with Graves disease. CDR3s include the opening cysteine and the closing phenylalanine or tryptophan. A D gene is named only where the DNA matches it firmly. Expanded clones get a size class; other rows say once, few or many, or leave the size out.

J gene: TRBJ2-5
V gene: TRBV18
clone size: many
D gene: TRBD1
CDR3 protein: CASSLNRGRETQYF
CDR3 DNA: TGTGCCAGCAGCTTGAACAGGGGACGAGAGACCCAGTACTTC

J gene: TRBJ2-1
V gene: TRBV2
clone size: many
D gene: TRBD1
CDR3 protein: CAITPRDSIYNEQFF
CDR3 DNA: TGTGCCATCACTCCTCGGGACAGTATCTACAATGAGCAGTTCTTC

J gene: TRBJ2-5
V gene: TRBV2
clone size: many
D gene: TRBD2
CDR3 protein: CASRPTGSGSGETQYF
CDR3 DNA: TGTGCCAGCAGGCCCACCGGTAGCGGGAGTGGAGAGACCCAGTACTTC

J gene: TRBJ2-3
V gene: TRBV7-9
clone size: many
D gene: TRBD1
CDR3 protein: CASSSGGLGQGNTAGDTQYF
CDR3 DNA: TGTGCCAGCAGCTCAGGAGGGCTAGGACAGGGGAACACCGCAGGAGATACGCAGTATTTT

J gene: TRBJ2-1
V gene: TRBV12-3/TRBV12-4
clone size: many
D gene: -
CDR3 protein: CASSGVYNEQFF
CDR3 DNA: TGTGCCAGCAGTGGGGTCTACAATGAGCAGTTCTTC

J gene: TRBJ2-4
V gene: TRBV5-1
clone size: -
D gene: -
CDR3 protein: CASSLETGKNIQYF
CDR3 DNA: TGCGCCAGCAGCTTGGAAACGGGCAAAAACATTCAGTACTTC

J gene: TRBJ2-3
V gene: TRBV28
clone size: many
D gene: -
CDR3 protein: CASSLGLEADTDTQYF
CDR3 DNA: TGTGCCAGCAGTTTGGGTCTAGAGGCGGACACAGATACGCAGTATTTT

J gene: TRBJ2-1
V gene: TRBV7-9
clone size: -
D gene: -
CDR3 protein: CASSPSLYNEQFF
CDR3 DNA: TGTGCCAGCAGCCCATCCTTGTACAATGAGCAGTTCTTC

J gene: TRBJ2-7
V gene: TRBV20-1
clone size: -
D gene: -
CDR3 protein: CSASLGGGGPEQYF
CDR3 DNA: TGCAGTGCTAGCCTGGGAGGGGGCGGCCCCGAGCAGTACTTC

J gene: TRBJ1-1
V gene: TRBV2
clone size: many
D gene: -
CDR3 protein: CASSEGQVETEAFF
CDR3 DNA: TGTGCCAGCAGTGAAGGACAGGTGGAAACTGAAGCTTTCTTT

J gene: TRBJ2-4
V gene: TRBV4-2
clone size: -
D gene: -
CDR3 protein: CASSQDRQKNIQYF
CDR3 DNA: TGTGCCAGCAGCCAAGATAGACAGAAAAACATTCAGTACTTC

J gene: TRBJ2-2
V gene: TRBV4-1
clone size: -
D gene: -
CDR3 protein: CASSQERDRGTGELFF
CDR3 DNA: TGCGCCAGCAGCCAAGAACGGGACCGTGGGACCGGGGAGCTGTTTTTT

J gene: TRBJ1-1
V gene: TRBV5-1
clone size: many
D gene: TRBD1
CDR3 protein: CASSFNRGGYTEAFF
CDR3 DNA: TGCGCCAGCAGCTTTAACAGGGGAGGGTACACTGAAGCTTTCTTT

J gene: TRBJ2-3
V gene: TRBV6-1
clone size: few
D gene: TRBD2
CDR3 protein: CASSRSGRARTDTQYF
CDR3 DNA: TGTGCCAGCAGCCGTAGCGGGAGGGCCAGGACAGATACGCAGTATTTT

J gene: TRBJ2-7
V gene: TRBV7-9
clone size: -
D gene: -
CDR3 protein: CASREGRTYGQYF
CDR3 DNA: TGTGCCAGCAGGGAAGGACGGACCTACGGGCAGTACTTC

J gene: TRBJ2-1
V gene: TRBV9
clone size: many
D gene: -
CDR3 protein: CASSVDRPPYNEQFF
CDR3 DNA: TGTGCCAGCAGCGTAGACCGACCACCCTACAATGAGCAGTTCTTC

J gene: TRBJ2-4
V gene: TRBV20-1
clone size: many
D gene: TRBD2
CDR3 protein: CSARGPGLAGALAKNIQYF
CDR3 DNA: TGCAGTGCTAGAGGTCCGGGACTAGCGGGAGCCCTAGCCAAAAACATTCAGTACTTC

J gene: TRBJ2-3
V gene: TRBV30
clone size: few
D gene: -
CDR3 protein: CAWSRGGATDTQYF
CDR3 DNA: TGTGCCTGGAGCAGGGGAGGGGCCACAGATACGCAGTATTTT

J gene: TRBJ1-5
V gene: TRBV19
clone size: -
D gene: -
CDR3 protein: CASLDRGSYQPQHF
CDR3 DNA: TGTGCCAGCCTGGACAGAGGGTCGTATCAGCCCCAGCATTTT

J gene: TRBJ1-6
V gene: TRBV5-4
clone size: few
D gene: -
CDR3 protein: CASSSHLTVDNNSPLHF
CDR3 DNA: TGTGCCAGCAGCTCCCACTTAACAGTGGATAATAATTCACCCCTCCACTTT

J gene: TRBJ2-3
V gene: TRBV12-3/TRBV12-4
clone size: few
D gene: -
CDR3 protein: CASSLTSGYLSDTQYF
CDR3 DNA: TGTGCCAGCAGTTTAACCTCGGGATATTTGTCAGATACGCAGTATTTT

J gene: TRBJ1-5
V gene: TRBV25-1
clone size: many
D gene: -
CDR3 protein: CASSPDGLGNQPQHF
CDR3 DNA: TGTGCCAGCTCGCCAGACGGGTTAGGAAATCAGCCCCAGCATTTT

J gene: TRBJ1-1
V gene: TRBV4-1
clone size: few
D gene: -
CDR3 protein: CASSPRPTGMNTEAFF
CDR3 DNA: TGCGCCAGCAGCCCCCGGCCCACGGGGATGAACACTGAAGCTTTCTTT

J gene: TRBJ2-6
V gene: TRBV7-8
clone size: few
D gene: TRBD1
CDR3 protein: CASSLGTQGAYGANVLTF
CDR3 DNA: TGTGCCAGCAGCTTAGGTACACAGGGGGCGTACGGGGCCAACGTCCTGACTTTC

J gene: TRBJ2-5
V gene: TRBV5-1
clone size: few
D gene: TRBD1
CDR3 protein: CASRRPGTGEETQYF
CDR3 DNA: TGCGCCAGCAGACGTCCCGGGACAGGGGAAGAGACCCAGTACTTC

J gene: TRBJ2-2
V gene: TRBV24-1
clone size: few
D gene: TRBD2
CDR3 protein: CATSDLESGRASGELFF
CDR3 DNA: TGTGCCACCAGTGATTTGGAAAGCGGGAGGGCCTCGGGGGAGCTGTTTTTT

J gene: TRBJ2-1
V gene: TRBV29-1
clone size: -
D gene: TRBD2
CDR3 protein: CSVEMSGSGEQFF
CDR3 DNA: TGCAGCGTTGAAATGAGCGGGAGCGGTGAGCAGTTCTTC

J gene: TRBJ2-7
V gene: TRBV6-2/TRBV6-3
clone size: few
D gene: TRBD2
CDR3 protein: CASRRGGTRGYEQYF
CDR3 DNA: TGTGCCAGCAGGAGGGGAGGGACCAGAGGCTACGAGCAGTACTTC

J gene: TRBJ1-4
V gene: TRBV6-2/TRBV6-3
clone size: -
D gene: -
CDR3 protein: CASKHRDSATNEKLFF
CDR3 DNA: TGTGCCAGCAAGCACCGGGACTCTGCAACTAATGAAAAACTGTTTTTT

J gene: TRBJ1-1
V gene: TRBV6-1
clone size: -
D gene: TRBD1
CDR3 protein: CASSERRGPGTEAFF
CDR3 DNA: TGTGCCAGCAGTGAAAGAAGGGGGCCGGGCACTGAAGCTTTCTTT

J gene: TRBJ2-1
V gene: TRBV7-9
clone size: few
D gene: TRBD2
CDR3 protein: CASSLVIGTSGRLEQFF
CDR3 DNA: TGTGCCAGCAGCTTAGTAATAGGGACTAGCGGGAGGCTTGAGCAGTTCTTC

J gene: TRBJ1-2
V gene: TRBV11-1
clone size: many
D gene: -
CDR3 protein: CASSQGELGYTF
CDR3 DNA: TGTGCCAGCAGCCAGGGAGAATTAGGCTACACCTTC

J gene: TRBJ2-1
V gene: TRBV3-1
clone size: -
D gene: TRBD2
CDR3 protein: CASSPPWLAGSSYNEQFF
CDR3 DNA: TGTGCCAGCAGCCCTCCCTGGCTAGCGGGGAGCTCCTACAATGAGCAGTTCTTC

J gene: TRBJ1-1
V gene: TRBV5-8
clone size: many
D gene: TRBD1
CDR3 protein: CASSRRTGGLRNTEAFF
CDR3 DNA: TGTGCCAGCAGCCGCCGGACAGGGGGATTAAGGAACACTGAAGCTTTCTTT

J gene: TRBJ2-1
V gene: TRBV6-2/TRBV6-3
clone size: -
D gene: -
CDR3 protein: CASTRPRAEGYNEQFF
CDR3 DNA: TGTGCCAGCACCAGGCCAAGGGCTGAGGGCTACAATGAGCAGTTCTTC

J gene: TRBJ2-5
V gene: TRBV10-3
clone size: -
D gene: -
CDR3 protein: CAIRDPAISAQYF
CDR3 DNA: TGTGCCATCAGGGACCCGGCAATTTCGGCCCAGTACTTC

J gene: TRBJ2-1
V gene: TRBV6-1
clone size: many
D gene: TRBD2
CDR3 protein: CASSAAGSYNEQFF
CDR3 DNA: TGTGCCAGCAGCGCAGCGGGAAGCTACAATGAGCAGTTCTTC

J gene: TRBJ1-5
V gene: TRBV5-6
clone size: many
D gene: -
CDR3 protein: CASSHRAGLHQPQHF
CDR3 DNA: TGTGCCAGCAGCCACCGAGCGGGCCTACATCAGCCCCAGCATTTT

J gene: TRBJ1-2
V gene: TRBV4-1
clone size: many
D gene: -
CDR3 protein: CASSRGQSNYGYTF
CDR3 DNA: TGCGCCAGCAGCCGGGGTCAGTCTAACTATGGCTACACCTTC

J gene: TRBJ1-1
V gene: TRBV5-1
clone size: -
D gene: -
CDR3 protein: CASSSPRGDTEAFF
CDR3 DNA: TGCGCCAGCAGCTCGCCTCGGGGGGACACTGAAGCTTTCTTT

J gene: TRBJ1-5
V gene: TRBV2
clone size: many
D gene: -
CDR3 protein: CASSDGGNQPQHF
CDR3 DNA: TGTGCCAGCAGTGATGGGGGCAATCAGCCCCAGCATTTT

J gene: TRBJ1-5
V gene: TRBV7-9
clone size: many
D gene: -
CDR3 protein: CASSPQNQPQHF
CDR3 DNA: TGTGCCAGCAGCCCGCAAAATCAGCCCCAGCATTTT

J gene: TRBJ2-7
V gene: TRBV3-1
clone size: few
D gene: -
CDR3 protein: CASSQSHLADSYEQYF
CDR3 DNA: TGTGCCAGCAGCCAATCCCACTTAGCGGATTCCTACGAGCAGTACTTC

J gene: TRBJ2-1
V gene: TRBV2
clone size: many
D gene: -
CDR3 protein: CASLRRAAVKNEQFF
CDR3 DNA: TGTGCCAGCCTTCGCAGGGCGGCGGTAAAGAATGAGCAGTTCTTC

J gene: TRBJ1-2
V gene: TRBV7-8
clone size: -
D gene: TRBD1
CDR3 protein: CASIAGTGGDYGYTF
CDR3 DNA: TGTGCCAGCATTGCTGGGACAGGGGGCGACTATGGCTACACCTTC

J gene: TRBJ2-1
V gene: TRBV5-1
clone size: many
D gene: -
CDR3 protein: CASSKGGIKNDEQFF
CDR3 DNA: TGCGCCAGCAGCAAAGGCGGGATAAAGAACGATGAGCAGTTCTTC

J gene: TRBJ2-5
V gene: TRBV14
clone size: many
D gene: -
CDR3 protein: CASSQTRGGQETQYF
CDR3 DNA: TGTGCCAGCAGCCAAACTAGAGGGGGACAAGAGACCCAGTACTTC

J gene: TRBJ1-1
V gene: TRBV28
clone size: many
D gene: TRBD1
CDR3 protein: CASSQTGVSAEAFF
CDR3 DNA: TGTGCCAGCAGTCAGACAGGGGTGTCCGCTGAAGCTTTCTTT

J gene: TRBJ1-2
V gene: TRBV29-1
clone size: -
D gene: -
CDR3 protein: CSVGGADGYTF
CDR3 DNA: TGCAGCGTTGGGGGAGCCGATGGCTACACCTTC

J gene: TRBJ2-1
V gene: TRBV27
clone size: -
D gene: TRBD2
CDR3 protein: CASSLFALAGVGVYNEQFF
CDR3 DNA: TGTGCCAGCAGTTTATTTGCGCTAGCGGGAGTGGGGGTTTATAATGAGCAGTTCTTC

J gene: TRBJ2-1
V gene: TRBV19
clone size: -
D gene: -
CDR3 protein: CASSIEASGNEQFF
CDR3 DNA: TGTGCCAGTAGTATAGAAGCCAGCGGAAATGAGCAGTTCTTC

J gene: TRBJ2-7
V gene: TRBV5-1
clone size: many
D gene: TRBD2
CDR3 protein: CASSSGLAGISNEQYF
CDR3 DNA: TGCGCCAGCAGCTCGGGACTAGCGGGTATCTCTAACGAGCAGTACTTC

J gene: TRBJ2-1
V gene: TRBV3-1
clone size: -
D gene: -
CDR3 protein: CASSPDRGISNEQFF
CDR3 DNA: TGTGCCAGCAGCCCAGATCGGGGGATTTCAAATGAGCAGTTCTTC

J gene: TRBJ2-7
V gene: TRBV7-9
clone size: many
D gene: -
CDR3 protein: CASSPRDEAYEQYF
CDR3 DNA: TGTGCCAGCAGCCCCCGGGACGAGGCCTACGAGCAGTACTTC

J gene: TRBJ2-1
V gene: TRBV7-3
clone size: few
D gene: TRBD2
CDR3 protein: CASSLKGGSGYNEQFF
CDR3 DNA: TGTGCCAGCAGCTTAAAGGGCGGGAGTGGGTACAATGAGCAGTTCTTC

J gene: TRBJ2-7
V gene: TRBV29-1
clone size: few
D gene: -
CDR3 protein: CSALFPLRGGTNSYEQYF
CDR3 DNA: TGCAGCGCCCTCTTCCCACTCAGGGGGGGGACGAATTCCTACGAGCAGTACTTC

J gene: TRBJ2-7
V gene: TRBV5-5
clone size: -
D gene: -
CDR3 protein: CASSSRTGTLTYEQYF
CDR3 DNA: TGTGCCAGCAGCTCCCGCACCGGGACGTTGACCTACGAGCAGTACTTC

J gene: TRBJ2-3
V gene: TRBV27
clone size: -
D gene: -
CDR3 protein: CASSLYTGPDTQYF
CDR3 DNA: TGTGCCAGCAGTTTATATACAGGCCCAGATACGCAGTATTTT

J gene: TRBJ2-7
V gene: TRBV4-1
clone size: few
D gene: -
CDR3 protein: CASSQEVTLAGTPTKQYF
CDR3 DNA: TGCGCCAGCAGCCAAGAAGTCACTCTCGCCGGGACTCCTACGAAGCAGTACTTC

J gene: TRBJ1-2
V gene: TRBV6-5
clone size: many
D gene: -
CDR3 protein: CASSYFAGTYGYTF
CDR3 DNA: TGTGCCAGCAGTTACTTTGCAGGGACCTATGGCTACACCTTC